Each of the 15 T cell receptor beta chains below was sequenced from the same sample in a study of T cell changes during pregnancy in multiple sclerosis (dated by TCRdb to about 2019). Library preparation used the immunoSEQ multiplex PCR assay. TCRdb stores this immuneACCESS table with in-frame sequences only. Part of the clones is absent; in the studies checked, under half of the shortfall reflects unresolved V genes, and no reason is known for the rest. The sample contains around 39,000 clones, approximately 91% of them found a single time. The ten largest account for approximately 4.5% of the sample. The input for sequencing was CD8+ T cells from peripheral blood mononuclear cells, taken in the first trimester of pregnancy. These receptors came from a female donor with multiple sclerosis, enrolled in a pregnancy study.

Note on this clone: A read error may explain this, as a much larger clone is one base away. The chain employs TRBV15 and TRBJ2-3, with a tentative D call TRBD2 (6 bases). This CDR3 is 15 amino acids long. The germline V gene encodes CDR1 LNHNV and CDR2 YYDKDF (reference sequence). The CDR3 sequence: CATSRERGTTDAQYF. DNA of the CDR3: TGTGCCACCAGCAGAGAGCGGGGTACCACAGATGCGCAGTATTTT.

The CDR3 loop reads CASRNLARETQYF. The CDR3 DNA is TGTGCCAGTAGGAATCTAGCGAGGGAGACCCAGTACTTC. V gene TRBV19 combines with J gene TRBJ2-5, with D tentatively TRBD2 (6 bases). The CDR3 is 13 amino acids. CDR1 is LNHDA, CDR2 SQIVND, per germline (reference sequence). V lost 6 bases to trimming and J lost 5 bases, with 13 bases between them.

V usage is TRBV9 and J usage is TRBJ1-1, with TRBD1 matching 8 bases. Germline loops: CDR1 SGDLS, CDR2 YYNGEE. The CDR3 is 14 amino acids. With 4 bases clipped from V and 1 base from J, the junction kept 3 bases outside the gene matches. The CDR3 here is CASSPGGANTEAFF. The CDR3 DNA sequence: TGTGCCAGCAGCCCAGGGGGCGCGAACACTGAAGCTTTCTTT. The full variable domain, its missing parts supplied by reference TRBV9 and TRBJ1-1, is DSGVTQTPKHLITATGQRVTLRCSPRSGDLSVYWYQQSLDQGLQFLIQYYNGEERAKGNILERFSAQQFPDLHSELNLSSLELGDSALYFCASSPGGANTEAFFGQGTRLTVV.

V gene TRBV6-4 combines with J gene TRBJ2-3; 9 bases are shared with TRBD2. The germline CDR1 and CDR2 sequences are MRHNA and SNTAGT. There are 16 residues in the CDR3. V lost 0 bases and J lost 0; bases outside the gene matches: 1. The CDR3 DNA is TGTGCCAGCAGTGACTCTGCGGGGGGGAGCACAGATACGCAGTATTTT. Translated, it gives CASSDSAGGSTDTQYF.

In this sample, this clone turned up many times. This chain links TRBV6-4 with TRBJ2-5; 12 positions agree with TRBD1. The CDR3 extends over 18 amino acids. Germline CDR1 MRHNA, CDR2 SNTAGT. Trimming cost V 5 bases and J 2 bases; bases outside gene matches: 12. The CDR3 here is CASSPAAGTGGLQETQYF. Written as DNA, the CDR3 is TGTGCCAGCAGTCCGGCGGCGGGGACAGGGGGCCTTCAAGAGACCCAGTACTTC.

The chain couples TRBV5-6 to TRBJ1-5; possibly TRBD1 for D (6 bases). CDR1 is SGHDT, CDR2 YYEEEE, per germline. The CDR3 totals 12 residues. V dropped 4 bases and J dropped 7 bases, with 9 bases sitting between them. The CDR3 loop is CASSTGNQPQHF. The DNA for the CDR3 is TGTGCCAGCAGCACAGGGAACCAGCCCCAGCATTTT.

The rearrangement joins TRBV4-3 to TRBJ2-1; 7 bases are shared with TRBD1. V shed 6 bases and J 3 bases; nucleotides not matched to a gene: 14. Looked up from germline, CDR1 is LGHNA and CDR2 is YSLEER. CDR3 length: 17 residues. DNA of the CDR3: TGCGCCAGCAGAGACGTGAGGGGGCTCGGAAACTACAATGAGCAGTTCTTC. Its translation is CASRDVRGLGNYNEQFF.

The chain couples TRBV6-6 to TRBJ2-7, with 8 bases lining up with TRBD2. Germline lookup yields CDR1 MNHNY and CDR2 SVGAGI (reference sequence). The V and J ends lost 6 bases and 2 bases, in that order; junction bases with no gene match: 12. The CDR3 has 16 residues. The chain's CDR3 is CASSHTAGGGAYEQYF. In DNA, the CDR3 is TGTGCCAGCAGCCATACCGCGGGGGGCGGGGCCTACGAGCAGTACTTC.

The rearrangement joins TRBV7-2 to TRBJ2-1, with TRBD2 identical over 10 bases. The CDR3 extends over 15 amino acids. Germline CDR1 reads SGHTA; CDR2 reads FQGNSA. With V trimmed by 3 bases and J by 5 bases, 4 bases remained unmatched. Here the CDR3 DNA reads TGTGCCAGCAGCTTCAGTACTAGCGGGGACAATGAGCAGTTCTTC. Translating it yields CASSFSTSGDNEQFF.

The J gene is TRBJ2-7, the V gene TRBV4-3, with D uncertain. The CDR3 runs 15 residues. Per the germline V gene, CDR1 is LGHNA and CDR2 is YSLEER. Trimming left V 1 base short and J 0 bases short, with 10 bases between. CDR3 sequence (DNA): TGCGCCAGCAGCCAAGGAAGCACCCTCTCCTACGAGCAGTACTTC. This encodes CASSQGSTLSYEQYF.

The chain links TRBV19 to TRBJ1-1, with D possibly TRBD1 on 5 matching bases. Looked up from germline, CDR1 is LNHDA and CDR2 is SQIVND (reference sequence). The CDR3 length is 12 residues. Trimming shortened V by 7 bases and J by 1 base, and 7 bases separated the two germline ends. The CDR3 spells CASKQGNTEAFF. DNA for the CDR3: TGTGCCAGTAAGCAGGGGAACACTGAAGCTTTCTTT.

This chain connects TRBV7-3 to TRBJ2-5; tentatively, D is TRBD2 (7 bases). The J call may be faulty, since TRBJ2-7 better matches the DNA end. CDR1 and CDR2 (germline): SGHTA, FQGTGA. The CDR3 runs 12 residues. The CDR3 reads CASAGASHEQYF. In nucleotides, the CDR3 is TGTGCCAGCGCGGGGGCTAGCCACGAGCAGTACTTC.

The chain uses TRBV5-4 and TRBJ2-7, with a weak D call TRBD2 (5 bases). Germline loops: CDR1 SGHNT, CDR2 YYREEE (reference sequence). There are 12 residues in the CDR3. Trimming cost V 1 base and J 4 bases, with 6 bases left between them. The CDR3 nucleotides read TGTGCCAGCAGCTTGCGGGGTTACGAGCAGTACTTC. This encodes CASSLRGYEQYF.

The chain employs TRBV7-3 and TRBJ1-2, with a weak D call TRBD1 (6 bases). CDR1 is SGHTA, CDR2 FQGTGA, per germline. The CDR3 consists of 14 residues. The V gene lost 1 base and the J gene lost 5 bases, with 11 bases spanning the gap. CDR3 amino acids: CASSLIGRGYGYTF. The CDR3 region has the DNA TGTGCCAGCAGCTTAATCGGCAGGGGTTATGGCTACACCTTC.

This sequence joins TRBV19 and TRBJ1-1, with D unresolved. The CDR3 spans 15 residues. V lost 3 bases, J lost 6 bases, and 17 bases lay in between. Germline values: CDR1 LNHDA, CDR2 SQIVND (reference sequence). CDR3: CASSIWAEGTPEAFF. CDR3 nucleotide sequence: TGTGCCAGTAGTATCTGGGCGGAGGGTACCCCTGAAGCTTTCTTT.